The 3 T cell receptor beta chains reported below all come from one sample, sequenced in a study of blood T cells in healthy people across ages. It was with a sample-barcoded 5' primer and a J-beta primer mix that a second PCR of roughly 7 to 11 cycles was run. TCRdb used MiXCR to reprocess the 5' RACE reads, holding one entry per CDR3 protein. The sample contains approximately 800,000 distinct CDR3 sequences, about 48% of which appear only once. Sequenced sample: blood. These receptors all stem from an elderly man in good health.

This chain joins TRBV21-1 and TRBJ2-1; TRBD1 reflects the table's D call only, with no check against the DNA. TRBV21-1 is a pseudogene locus. CDR3 length: 17 amino acids. The CDR3 sequence is CASSAQQGAGMEGEQFF. The DNA for the CDR3 is TGTGCCAGCAGCGCGCAACAGGGGGCTGGGATGGAGGGTGAGCAGTTCTTC.

The genes are TRBV7-9 and TRBJ1-1, with 8 positions matching TRBD1. V shed 6 bases and J 6 bases; nucleotides not matched to a gene: 15. Germline loops: CDR1 SEHNR, CDR2 FQNEAQ (reference sequence). This CDR3 has 16 amino acids. CDR3 residues: CASSRHLPGGGSEAFF. For the CDR3, the DNA is TGTGCCAGCAGTCGTCACTTGCCAGGGGGCGGCTCTGAAGCTTTCTTT.

The chain couples TRBV5-1 to TRBJ2-3, with TRBD2 identical over 9 bases. The ends lost 6 bases at V and 0 bases at J; junction bases unmatched: 5. This CDR3 is 15 amino acids long. Germline V gene lookup returns CDR1 SGHRS and CDR2 YFSETQ. CDR3 coding DNA: TGCGCCAGCACGACTAGCGGAGGGAGCACAGATACGCAGTATTTT. Translating it yields CASTTSGGSTDTQYF.